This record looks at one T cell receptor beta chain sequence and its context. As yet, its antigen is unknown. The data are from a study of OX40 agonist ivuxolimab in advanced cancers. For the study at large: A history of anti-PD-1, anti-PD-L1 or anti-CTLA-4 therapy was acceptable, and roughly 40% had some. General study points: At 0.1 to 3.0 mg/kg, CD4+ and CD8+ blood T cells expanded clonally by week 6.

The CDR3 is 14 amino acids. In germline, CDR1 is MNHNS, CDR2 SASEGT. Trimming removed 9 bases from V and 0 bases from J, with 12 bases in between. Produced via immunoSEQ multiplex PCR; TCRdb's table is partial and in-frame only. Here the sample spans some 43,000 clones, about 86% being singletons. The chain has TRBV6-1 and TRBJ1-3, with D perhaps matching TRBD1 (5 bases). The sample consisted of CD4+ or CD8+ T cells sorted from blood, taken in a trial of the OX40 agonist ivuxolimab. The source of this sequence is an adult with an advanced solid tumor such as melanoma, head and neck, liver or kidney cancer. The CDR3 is CASNRWSSGNTIYF. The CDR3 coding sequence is TGTGCCAGTAACAGGTGGAGCTCTGGAAACACCATATATTTT.